Listed here are 24 T cell receptor beta chains from one sample, sequenced in a study of shared clonotypes between healthy human individuals. Method: immunoSEQ multiplex PCR; TCRdb's copy keeps in-frame clones and lacks some. Of hundreds of thousands of clones listed, 74% are singletons. The specimen was memory CD4+ T cells sorted from blood. The subset was: CD45RA-negative fraction. These receptors originate from a woman aged 25 to 45 in good health.

The rearrangement links TRBV5-1 to TRBJ2-2; D perhaps matches TRBD2 (7 bases). The CDR3 has 14 residues. Germline CDR1 and CDR2: SGHRS and YFSETQ. V gave up 6 bases and J gave up 6 bases, with 15 bases separating them. The CDR3 region has the DNA TGCGCCAGCATTCCGGGGGGCGCGGCCGGGGAGCTGTTTTTT. Its protein is CASIPGGAAGELFF.

This chain links TRBV2 with TRBJ1-5; D not certain. V was trimmed by 3 bases and J by 0 bases, leaving 9 bases between them. The CDR3 has 15 amino acids. Germline assignment: CDR1 SNHLY and CDR2 FYNNEI. The CDR3, as DNA: TGTGCCAGCAGTGAGTGGCAGGCTAGCAATCAGCCCCAGCATTTT. Protein sequence: CASSEWQASNQPQHF.

This clone was observed a handful of times. The chain employs TRBV4-2 and TRBJ2-5; 8 nucleotides align to TRBD2. Trimming at V came to 4 bases and at J to 4 bases, leaving 11 bases not matched to a gene. The V gene's germline CDR1 is LGHNA and CDR2 YNFKEQ. The length of the CDR3 is 16 residues. CDR3 residues: CASSLQAGEFVETQYF. The CDR3 bases are TGTGCCAGCAGCCTCCAAGCGGGAGAATTTGTAGAGACCCAGTACTTC.

The rearrangement uses TRBV6-1 and TRBJ2-1; tentatively, D is TRBD2 (5 bases). The CDR3 has 12 amino acids. Germline CDR1 reads MNHNS; CDR2 reads SASEGT. Trimming shortened V by 6 bases and J by 7 bases, and 10 bases separated the two germline ends. CDR3 in amino acids: CASRITRNEQFF. As DNA, the CDR3 is TGTGCCAGCAGAATAACTAGGAATGAGCAGTTCTTC.

CDR3 region: CASSKGLLETQYF. The CDR3 coding sequence is TGTGCCAGTAGTAAGGGGCTTCTCGAGACCCAGTACTTC. The chain uses TRBV19 and TRBJ2-5, with D perhaps TRBD1 (5 bases). V lost 4 bases and J 5 bases, leaving 11 bases between the germline ends. CDR3 length equals 13 residues. Germline CDR1 LNHDA, CDR2 SQIVND (reference sequence).

This clone was detected many times. This chain uses TRBV28 with TRBJ2-2, with D unresolved. Germline CDR1 and CDR2: MDHEN and SYDVKM. The CDR3 runs to 15 residues. V was cut by 3 bases and J by 4 bases, with 12 bases left in between. The CDR3 nucleotides read TGTGCCAGCAGTTTTTCGACACCGGGCACCGGGGAGCTGTTTTTT. Translation gives CASSFSTPGTGELFF.

The V gene is TRBV5-1, the J gene TRBJ2-3, with a possible D match to TRBD2 (5 bases). Germline CDR1 SGHRS, CDR2 YFSETQ. The V gene lost 5 bases and the J gene lost 0 bases, with 10 bases spanning the gap. The CDR3 sequence is 14 residues long. This CDR3 is CASRPRESTDTQYF. CDR3 nucleotides: TGCGCCAGCAGACCTCGGGAAAGCACAGATACGCAGTATTTT.

The rearrangement joins TRBV2 to TRBJ1-2, with D possibly TRBD1 on 6 matching bases. This CDR3 is 12 amino acids long. Trimming removed 7 bases from V and 8 bases from J, with 14 bases in between. CDR1 and CDR2 (germline): SNHLY, FYNNEI. The CDR3 DNA sequence: TGTGCCAGCATACAGGGTCGTGAGGGCTACACCTTC. It codes for CASIQGREGYTF. The whole variable domain, filled in from reference TRBV2 and TRBJ1-2, reads EPEVTQTPSHQVTQMGQEVILRCVPISNHLYFYWYRQILGQKVEFLVSFYNNEISEKSEIFDDQFSVERPDGSNFTLKIRSTKLEDSAMYFCASIQGREGYTFGSGTRLTVV.

This chain links TRBV10-2 with TRBJ1-2; D possibly corresponds to TRBD1 (6 bases). Germline loops: CDR1 WSHSY, CDR2 SAAADI. The ends were cut back, 3 bases at V and 4 bases at J, with 12 bases in the middle. This CDR3 has 14 residues. The CDR3 DNA reads TGCGCCAGCAGTGATGGGGGCGCAGGCTATGGCTACACCTTC. Its protein product is CASSDGGAGYGYTF.

This clone was counted between two and nine times. CDR3 loop: CASGSPAGGGRSSYNEQFF. The CDR3 bases are TGTGCTAGTGGTTCCCCTGCGGGGGGAGGGCGTAGTAGCTACAATGAGCAGTTCTTC. The genes are TRBV12-5 and TRBJ2-1, with TRBD2 matching 8 bases. This CDR3 is 19 amino acids long. J gave up 3 bases and V 4 bases, and 17 bases lay outside the gene matches. CDR1 is LGHNT, CDR2 FRNRAP, per germline.

The rearrangement uses TRBV5-6 and TRBJ1-1, with 7 bases matching TRBD1. The CDR3 spans 15 residues. J lost 1 base, V lost 2 bases, and 5 bases had no gene match. CDR1 and CDR2 from the germline V gene are SGHDT and YYEEEE. CDR3 loop: CASSFLGQANTEAFF. CDR3 coding DNA: TGTGCCAGCAGCTTTCTCGGACAGGCGAACACTGAAGCTTTCTTT.

This clone was counted ten times or more. This chain joins TRBV6-5 and TRBJ2-7, with 11 nucleotides matching TRBD2. V dropped 2 bases and J dropped 5; count of bases not matched to a gene: 8. This CDR3 has 16 amino acids. CDR1 and CDR2 from the germline V gene are MNHEY and SVGAGI. CDR3 coding DNA: TGTGCCAGCAGTTACCTTAGACTAGCGGGAAGCCACGAGCAGTACTTC. Its protein product is CASSYLRLAGSHEQYF.

About this clone: Since a much larger clone is just one base distant, this may be a read error. Other nucleotide sequences in the sample specify the same CDR3. This chain links TRBV5-1 with TRBJ2-7; the match to TRBD2 covers 13 bases. The CDR3 totals 14 residues. After removal of 4 bases from V and 6 bases from J, the junction contained 4 bases not matched to a gene. Germline V gives CDR1 SGHRS, CDR2 YFSETQ. CDR3 protein: CASSPGTSGIEQYF. For the CDR3, the DNA is TGCGCCAGCAGCCCGGGGACTAGCGGGATCGAGCAGTACTTC.

Here the CDR3 reads CASRQRDRLNTEAFF. CDR3 nucleotides: TGTGCCAGCAGACAGAGGGACAGATTGAACACTGAAGCTTTCTTT. The chain couples TRBV28 to TRBJ1-1, with 7 bases identical to TRBD1. The CDR3 spans 15 residues. Germline V gene lookup returns CDR1 MDHEN and CDR2 SYDVKM. V was clipped by 6 bases and J by 0 bases; unmatched bases: 7.

V is TRBV2 and J is TRBJ2-6; no clear D. V was pared by 3 bases and J by 4 bases, with 7 bases between. The CDR3 is 14 residues long. Germline CDR1 and CDR2: SNHLY and FYNNEI. DNA for the CDR3: TGTGCCAGCAGTGACAGATCAGGGGCCAACGTCCTGACTTTC. It yields the protein CASSDRSGANVLTF.

The V gene is TRBV5-4, the J gene TRBJ1-1, with D maybe TRBD1 (5 bases). Germline CDR1 reads SGHNT; CDR2 reads YYREEE (reference sequence). This CDR3 comprises 13 residues. Deletions cut 3 bases from V and 4 bases from J, with 10 bases between. The CDR3 bases are TGTGCCAGCAGCTCAGGGTTGCGCACTGAAGCTTTCTTT. Protein product: CASSSGLRTEAFF. The full variable domain, with the rest looked up from reference TRBV5-4 and TRBJ1-1, is ETGVTQSPTHLIKTRGQQVTLRCSSQSGHNTVSWYQQALGQGPQFIFQYYREEENGRGNFPPRFSGLQFPNYSSELNVNALELDDSALYLCASSSGLRTEAFFGQGTRLTVV.

The chain couples TRBV25-1 to TRBJ2-7; TRBD2 matches 9 bases. The V gene's germline CDR1 is MGHDK and CDR2 SYGVNS. This CDR3 region has 14 residues. V lost 5 bases, J lost 7 bases, and 9 bases stayed unmatched. The CDR3 sequence is CASSWREGPGEQYF. In nucleotides, the CDR3 is TGTGCCAGCAGTTGGCGGGAGGGCCCTGGTGAGCAGTACTTC.

V gene TRBV29-1 combines with J gene TRBJ2-1; D call uncertain. The CDR3 totals 13 residues. Germline CDR1 SQVTM, CDR2 ANQGSEA. V dropped 7 bases and J dropped 6 bases, with 16 bases sitting between them. This CDR3 reads CSAEMGFPNEQFF. In DNA, the CDR3 is TGCAGCGCTGAGATGGGTTTCCCCAATGAGCAGTTCTTC.

The rearrangement joins TRBV19 to TRBJ1-5; unclear D gene. The CDR3 totals 13 residues. Germline CDR1 and CDR2: LNHDA and SQIVND (reference sequence). V shed 5 bases and J shed 4 bases, with 9 bases lying between them. CDR3: CASSRGRNQPQHF. The CDR3 DNA reads as TGTGCCAGTAGTCGCGGGCGGAATCAGCCCCAGCATTTT.

The chain uses TRBV7-9 and TRBJ2-3; D call uncertain. The CDR3 is 14 residues long. Deletions cut 0 bases from V and 2 bases from J, with 6 bases between. Germline values: CDR1 SEHNR, CDR2 FQNEAQ (reference sequence). The CDR3 DNA reads as TGTGCCAGCAGCTTAGCGGATCACACAGATACGCAGTATTTT. As protein: CASSLADHTDTQYF.

This clone was seen a single time. CDR3 sequence: CASSQPPGGRGNNEQFF. DNA for the CDR3: TGCGCCAGCAGTCAGCCCCCCGGTGGCAGGGGAAACAATGAGCAGTTCTTC. The chain is built from TRBV23-1 and TRBJ2-1; D possibly corresponds to TRBD1 (6 bases). TRBV23-1 is filed as an ORF, its function uncertain. There are 17 residues in the CDR3. Trimming stripped 3 bases from V and 5 bases from J, with 20 bases between.

This clone occurred a few times. The genes are TRBV5-6 and TRBJ1-4; 8 nucleotides agree with TRBD1. The V and J ends lost 4 bases and 10 bases, in that order; junction bases with no gene match: 12. CDR3 length: 15 amino acids. The germline V gene encodes CDR1 SGHDT and CDR2 YYEEEE. CDR3 nucleotide sequence: TGTGCCAGCAGCAGACTGGACAGGGCCGAGGGAAAACTGTTTTTT. Residues: CASSRLDRAEGKLFF.

This clone was detected a few times. The chain combines TRBV18 with TRBJ2-7; D is possibly TRBD1 (6 bases). Germline CDR1 and CDR2: KGHSH and LQKENI. The CDR3 runs 17 residues. V shed 0 bases and J shed 5 bases, with 20 bases lying between them. The CDR3 DNA is TGTGCCAGCTCACCACCGGGGGCTGGTCATCGGGGCAACGAGCAGTACTTC. This codes for CASSPPGAGHRGNEQYF.

This clone was detected ten times or more. A read error may produce the germline difference seen at one junction end. The chain employs TRBV13 and TRBJ2-2, with 13 bases matching TRBD2. CDR1 is PRHDT, CDR2 FYEKMQ, per germline (reference sequence). There are 19 residues in the CDR3. CDR3 protein: CASSLGLAGEGGGTGELFF. The CDR3 DNA sequence: TGTGCCAGCAGCCTAGGACTAGCGGGAGAAGGCGGGGGGACCGGGGAGCTGTTTTTT.